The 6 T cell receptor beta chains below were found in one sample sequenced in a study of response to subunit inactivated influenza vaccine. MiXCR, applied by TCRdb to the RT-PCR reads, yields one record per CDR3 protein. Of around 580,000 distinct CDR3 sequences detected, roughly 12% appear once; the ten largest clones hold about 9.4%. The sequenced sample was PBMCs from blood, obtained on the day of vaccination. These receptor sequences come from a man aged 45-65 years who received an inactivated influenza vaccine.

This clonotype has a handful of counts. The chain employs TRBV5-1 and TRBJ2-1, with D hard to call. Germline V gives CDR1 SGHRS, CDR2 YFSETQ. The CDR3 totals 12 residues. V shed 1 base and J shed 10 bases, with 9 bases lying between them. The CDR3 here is CASSLFVEEQFF. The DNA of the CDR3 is TGCGCCAGCAGCTTGTTCGTGGAAGAGCAGTTCTTC. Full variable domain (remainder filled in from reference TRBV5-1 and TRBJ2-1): KAGVTQTPRYLIKTRGQQVTLSCSPISGHRSVSWYQQTPGQGLQFLFEYFSETQRNKGNFPGRFSGRQFSNSRSEMNVSTLELGDSALYLCASSLFVEEQFFGPGTRLTVL.

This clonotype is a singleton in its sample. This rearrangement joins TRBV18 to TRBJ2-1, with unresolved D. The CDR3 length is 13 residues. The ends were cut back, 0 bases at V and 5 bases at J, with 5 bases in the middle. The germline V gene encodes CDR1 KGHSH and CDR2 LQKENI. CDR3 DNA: TGTGCCAGCTCACCACCGGGCAACAATGAGCAGTTCTTC. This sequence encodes CASSPPGNNEQFF.

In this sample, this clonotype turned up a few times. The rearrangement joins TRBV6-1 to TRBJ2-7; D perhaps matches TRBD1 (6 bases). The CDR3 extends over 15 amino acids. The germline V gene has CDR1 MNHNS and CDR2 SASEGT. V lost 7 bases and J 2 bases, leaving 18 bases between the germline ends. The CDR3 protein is CASTQTGTGPYEQYF. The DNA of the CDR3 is TGTGCCAGCACCCAAACAGGGACGGGTCCCTACGAGCAGTACTTC.

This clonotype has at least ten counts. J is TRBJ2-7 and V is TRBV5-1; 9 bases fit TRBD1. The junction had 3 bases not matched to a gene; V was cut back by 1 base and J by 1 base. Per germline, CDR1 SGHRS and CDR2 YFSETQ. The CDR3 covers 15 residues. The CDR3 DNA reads TGCGCCAGCAGCTTGACAGGGACAGGGTCCTACGAGCAGTACTTC. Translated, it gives CASSLTGTGSYEQYF.

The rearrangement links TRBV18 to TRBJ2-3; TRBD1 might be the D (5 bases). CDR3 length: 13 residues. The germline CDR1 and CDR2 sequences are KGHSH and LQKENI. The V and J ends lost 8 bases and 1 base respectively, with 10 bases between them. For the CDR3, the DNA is TGTGCCAGCCCCGTAGGGGGCACAGATACGCAGTATTTT. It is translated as CASPVGGTDTQYF.

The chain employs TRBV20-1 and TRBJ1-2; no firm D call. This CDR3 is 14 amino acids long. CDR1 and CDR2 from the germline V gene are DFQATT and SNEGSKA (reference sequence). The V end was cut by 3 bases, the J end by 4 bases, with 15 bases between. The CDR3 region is CSASEAARTYGYTF. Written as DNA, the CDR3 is TGCAGTGCTAGTGAGGCGGCCAGAACCTATGGCTACACCTTC.